The source of this T cell receptor beta chain is a study of blood T cell repertoires in COVID-19. Study-wide background: The United States, Italy and Spain supplied acute and convalescent COVID-19 samples.

Using immunoSEQ multiplex PCR, the repertoire was profiled, and TCRdb retains in-frame clones only, with some absent. The table has approximately 20,000 clones, 85% to 90% seen once. V lost 6 bases and J 0 bases, leaving 9 bases between the germline ends. This CDR3 comprises 14 residues. The germline V gene has CDR1 MNHEY and CDR2 SVGAGI. The sequenced sample was peripheral blood. The chain has TRBV6-5 and TRBJ1-3, with D possibly being TRBD1 (5 bases). The sequence was collected from a man in his sixties or seventies with acute or convalescent COVID-19. The CDR3 coding sequence is TGTGCCAGCAGGACAGTAGCCTCTGGAAACACCATATATTTT. It encodes CASRTVASGNTIYF.